One T cell receptor (beta chain) is described in this entry. Its antigen is currently unknown. The data belong to a study of T cell responses to AZD1222 COVID-19 vaccine. The germline CDR1 and CDR2 sequences are MNHEY and SVGEGT. The V end was cut by 2 bases, the J end by 4 bases, with 14 bases between. The CDR3 extends over 16 amino acids. General study findings and limits: Clonal diversity may have been underestimated, and the donors were mostly white British, with more females than males. Reports say nearly half of spike-specific TCRs go after unmutated variant regions.

Measured with immunoSEQ multiplex PCR; TCRdb has only the in-frame clones, and not every one. Seen here are fewer than 300,000 clones, approximately 93% observed once, and the top ten hold around 0.58%. This material consisted of peripheral blood, taken on day 0 of AZD1222 vaccination. The chain employs TRBV6-2 or TRBV6-3 and TRBJ2-2, with a weak D call TRBD2 (7 bases). The TCR sequence derives from an adult in good health. CDR3 coding DNA: TGTGCCAGCAGTTACCCGAGGGGGGGGCTCACCGGGGAGCTGTTTTTT. Translating it yields CASSYPRGGLTGELFF.